The clone carrying this T cell receptor beta chain appeared a few times. The data belong to a study of blood T cell repertoires in COVID-19. About the study: Italy, Spain and the United States were the sources of the convalescent and acute COVID-19 samples. In each case, the material was cDNA or gDNA derived from T cells, B-cell-depleted T cells, or PBMCs.

This CDR3 is 14 amino acids long. Germline CDR1 is MNHEY and CDR2 is SVGEGT. The ends lost 7 bases at V and 5 bases at J; junction bases unmatched: 9. In the authors' workflow: Amplified reference gene primers provided the basis for estimating nucleated cell counts. Some clones are missing from TCRdb's copy, which holds only in-frame ones; the method was immunoSEQ multiplex PCR. The DNA was the basis for D and trimming; V, J and clone size are from that table. The table has around 100,000 clones, 84% seen once. The chain links TRBV6-2 or TRBV6-3 to TRBJ2-5; 8 bases match TRBD2. The TCR originated in a human donor in a cohort sampled during active COVID-19. The material sequenced was peripheral blood. The CDR3 sequence is CASNPAGAGETQYF. Written as DNA, the CDR3 is TGTGCCAGCAACCCAGCGGGGGCGGGGGAGACCCAGTACTTC.